Below are 17 T cell receptor beta chains sequenced from a single sample in a study of high-grade serous ovarian cancer treatment subgroups. Tumor samples were obtained before definitive surgery or chemotherapy. Data came from immunoSEQ multiplex PCR; TCRdb stores just in-frame clones and leaves some out. The sample comprises 12,000 to 15,000 clones, roughly nine tenths of which are singletons, and just under 6.5% rests with the top ten. The specimen was tumor tissue. The receptors stem from a human donor with high-grade serous ovarian cancer.

The V call is TRBV9, the J call TRBJ2-3, with D perhaps given as TRBD1 or TRBD2 (5 bases each). From germline, CDR1 is SGDLS and CDR2 YYNGEE. There are 17 residues in the CDR3. The V gene lost 0 bases and the J gene lost 2 bases, with 16 bases spanning the gap. In DNA form, the CDR3 reads TGTGCCAGCAGCGTAGGAGTGGTTGGGGGTAACACAGATACGCAGTATTTT. It is translated as CASSVGVVGGNTDTQYF.

The chain employs TRBV4-3 and TRBJ2-7, with D hard to call. Trimming stripped 2 bases from V and 6 bases from J, with 20 bases between. Germline V gene lookup returns CDR1 LGHNA and CDR2 YSLEER. The CDR3 covers 16 residues. In DNA form, the CDR3 reads TGCGCCAGCAGCCAATCGCTCTCGGCCGGACGGGCCGAGCAGTACTTC. Encoded protein: CASSQSLSAGRAEQYF.

V and J are TRBV28 and TRBJ1-2; a possible D gene is TRBD1 (5 bases). V dropped 5 bases and J dropped 2 bases, with 18 bases sitting between them. The germline V gene encodes CDR1 MDHEN and CDR2 SYDVKM. The CDR3 runs 16 residues. This CDR3 is CASSPPQGRTNYGYTF. The CDR3 DNA reads as TGTGCCAGCAGTCCACCCCAGGGTAGGACAAACTATGGCTACACCTTC.

This clone was seen more than once but under ten times. The chain links TRBV10-3 to TRBJ1-2; weak D call: TRBD1 (5 bases). The germline CDR1 and CDR2 sequences are ENHRY and SYGVKD. This CDR3 contains 16 residues. Trimming stripped 1 base from V and 4 bases from J, with 16 bases between. The CDR3 nucleotides read TGTGCCATCAGTGAGTTCTCAGGAGGGGAAAGCTATGGCTACACCTTC. As protein: CAISEFSGGESYGYTF.

The V gene is TRBV18, the J gene TRBJ1-2; TRBD1 aligns across 8 bases. V was pared by 1 base and J by 5 bases, with 18 bases of the junction left unmatched. This CDR3 has 19 amino acids. CDR1 and CDR2 (germline): KGHSH, LQKENI. The CDR3 protein is CASSPRETNDGTGNYGYTF. The CDR3 region has the DNA TGTGCCAGCTCACCACGGGAGACGAATGACGGGACAGGCAATTATGGCTACACCTTC.

The gene calls are TRBV27 and TRBJ2-3, with TRBD2 matching over 9 bases. Germline V gives CDR1 MNHEY, CDR2 SMNVEV (reference sequence). V gave up 5 bases and J gave up 4 bases; unmatched junction bases: 16. There are 18 residues in the CDR3. The CDR3 DNA reads as TGTGCCAGCAGTCCATTAGCGGGGGCCCTACTTTATGCAGATACGCAGTATTTT. Translation gives CASSPLAGALLYADTQYF.

The chain couples TRBV28 to TRBJ2-7; a weak D match, TRBD1 (6 bases). Between the trimmed V and J ends, which lost 1 base and 3 bases, there was a span of 13 bases. The germline V gene encodes CDR1 MDHEN and CDR2 SYDVKM. The CDR3 is made up of 15 amino acids. Here the CDR3 DNA reads TGTGCCAGCAGTTTATCGTCAGGGACAAGCTACGAGCAGTACTTC. It yields the protein CASSLSSGTSYEQYF.

This chain joins TRBV7-9 and TRBJ2-1; tentative D call: TRBD1 (6 bases). V gave up 2 bases and J gave up 9 bases, with 11 bases separating them. Germline V gene lookup returns CDR1 SEHNR and CDR2 FQNEAQ (reference sequence). This CDR3 has 13 residues. The CDR3 is CASSLQGIGEQFF. The CDR3 DNA sequence: TGTGCCAGCAGCTTACAGGGGATAGGTGAGCAGTTCTTC.

The chain employs TRBV6-6 and TRBJ2-3; 8 positions agree with TRBD2. The CDR3 spans 14 residues. Per germline, CDR1 MNHNY and CDR2 SVGAGI (reference sequence). Trimming took 7 bases from V and 5 from J; bases not matched to a gene: 8. The CDR3 is CASTPAGAGDTQYF. CDR3 bases: TGTGCCAGCACGCCAGCGGGGGCGGGAGATACGCAGTATTTT.

The chain combines TRBV7-2 with TRBJ2-1, with D unclear. The CDR3 is 15 residues long. V lost 5 bases, J lost 4 bases, and 15 bases lay in between. Germline V gives CDR1 SGHTA, CDR2 FQGNSA. The CDR3 nucleotides are TGTGCCAGCAGCCCCGGACCCTCTCTATACAATGAGCAGTTCTTC. Translation: CASSPGPSLYNEQFF.

The rearrangement links TRBV6-4 to TRBJ2-3, with 9 positions matching TRBD1. V shed 6 bases and J 5 bases; nucleotides not matched to a gene: 18. This CDR3 region has 18 residues. Germline CDR1 is MRHNA and CDR2 is SNTAGT. The DNA of the CDR3 is TGTGCCAGCAGAACGACCGCCCGGCGACAGGGGGAAGGAGATACGCAGTATTTT. It encodes CASRTTARRQGEGDTQYF.

The chain joins TRBV15 to TRBJ1-4; D gene uncertain. V was clipped by 3 bases and J by 7 bases, with 12 bases between them. This CDR3 has 14 amino acids. Germline V gene sequence: CDR1 LNHNV, CDR2 YYDKDF (reference sequence). The CDR3: CATSRDRRSEKLFF. The CDR3 nucleotides read TGTGCCACCAGCAGGGATAGACGGAGTGAAAAACTGTTTTTT.

Concerning this clone itself: The same CDR3 arises from other DNA sequences in this sample as well. The CDR3 sequence: CATSRGPGVNSPLHF. The DNA for the CDR3 is TGTGCCACCAGCAGAGGCCCAGGGGTTAATTCACCCCTCCACTTT. The chain recombines TRBV15 with TRBJ1-6, with D possibly matching TRBD1 (6 bases). The germline gives CDR1 LNHNV, CDR2 YYDKDF (reference sequence). The CDR3 has 15 residues. V shed 1 base and J shed 6 bases, with 10 bases lying between them.

This chain connects TRBV7-6 to TRBJ2-1; perhaps TRBD1 as D (5 bases). The V gene's germline CDR1 is SGHVS and CDR2 FNYEAQ. Trimming stripped 5 bases from V and 5 bases from J, with 10 bases between. This CDR3 spans 13 amino acids. The CDR3 sequence: CASSPGQHNEQFF. The CDR3 region has the DNA TGTGCCAGCAGCCCCGGACAACACAATGAGCAGTTCTTC. Full variable domain (remainder filled in from reference TRBV7-6 and TRBJ2-1): GAGVSQSPRYKVTKRGQDVALRCDPISGHVSLYWYRQALGQGPEFLTYFNYEAQQDKSGLPNDRFSAERPEGSISTLTIQRTEQRDSAMYRCASSPGQHNEQFFGPGTRLTVL.

The genes are TRBV28 and TRBJ2-7; possibly TRBD1 for D (5 bases). The CDR3 contains 15 residues. The V gene's germline CDR1 is MDHEN and CDR2 SYDVKM. Trimming left V 4 bases short and J 6 bases short, with 19 bases between. CDR3 nucleotides: TGTGCCAGCAGTTCCCCGACAGCTGTCTCAGGCGAGCAGTACTTC. Protein: CASSSPTAVSGEQYF.

This clone was counted only a few times. The genes are TRBV7-9 and TRBJ2-4; D not certain. From germline, CDR1 is SEHNR and CDR2 FQNEAQ (reference sequence). This CDR3 contains 12 residues. Trimming took 3 bases from V and 5 from J, leaving 5 bases between them. The CDR3 protein is CASSFQENIQYF. CDR3 sequence (DNA): TGTGCCAGCAGCTTTCAGGAAAACATTCAGTACTTC.

The V gene is TRBV7-2, the J gene TRBJ2-1, with TRBD1 matching over 7 bases. CDR3 length equals 13 residues. CDR1 SGHTA and CDR2 FQGNSA come from the germline V gene. The junction had 1 base not matched to a gene; V was cut back by 3 bases and J by 5 bases. The CDR3 DNA reads as TGTGCCAGCAGCTTGGGACAGAACAATGAGCAGTTCTTC. It translates to CASSLGQNNEQFF. The full variable domain, its missing parts supplied by reference TRBV7-2 and TRBJ2-1, is GAGVSQSPSNKVTEKGKDVELRCDPISGHTALYWYRQSLGQGLEFLIYFQGNSAPDKSGLPSDRFSAERTGGSVSTLTIQRTQQEDSAVYLCASSLGQNNEQFFGPGTRLTVL.